Presented here are 30 T cell receptor beta chains from one specimen sequenced in a study of CD8 T cells in ankylosing spondylitis. Points from the study as a whole: Apparently characteristic of ankylosing spondylitis blood was a TCR beta motif (roughly eight highly homologous variants).

Their specific antigens are unknown. Each CDR3 protein is one row after TCRdb ran MiXCR on the 5' RACE reads. The repertoire consists of around 890,000 distinct CDR3 sequences, with approximately 12% occurring once and the leading ten covering roughly 0.51%. The sequenced sample consisted of blood, either unsorted or a sorted T cell fraction (not recorded which). These receptors were taken from a male donor with ankylosing spondylitis.

V gene TRBV30 combines with J gene TRBJ2-1; D gene ambiguous. This CDR3 is built from 12 residues. The germline V and J ends were trimmed by 2 bases and 12 bases, with 14 bases remaining between them. Germline V gene sequence: CDR1 GTSNPN, CDR2 SVGIG (reference sequence). In nucleotides, the CDR3 is TGTGCCTGGAGTCACTACCGTGGGTCGCAGTTCTTC. Amino acids: CAWSHYRGSQFF. The variable domain in full, completed from reference TRBV30 and TRBJ2-1, reads SQTIHQWPATLVQPVGSPLSLECTVEGTSNPNLYWYRQAAGRGLQLLFYSVGIGQISSEVPQNLSASRPQDRQFILSSKKLLLSDSGFYLCAWSHYRGSQFFGPGTRLTVL.

The chain couples TRBV7-8 to TRBJ2-7; TRBD2 matches at 7 bases. The V segment lost 3 bases and the J segment 3 bases; nucleotides outside the gene matches: 2. The CDR3 is made up of 13 amino acids. CDR1 and CDR2 from the germline V gene are SGHVS and FQNEAQ. The CDR3, as DNA: TGTGCCAGCAGCTTGACTAGCCTCTACGAGCAGTACTTC. Translating it yields CASSLTSLYEQYF.

This clonotype showed up just a few times. This sequence joins TRBV12-3 or TRBV12-4 and TRBJ1-5; 8 bases are shared with TRBD1. J was trimmed by 4 bases and V by 4 bases; bases with no gene match: 3. The CDR3 runs to 14 residues. CDR3 DNA sequence: TGTGCCAGCAGTTGGACAGGGTGGAATCAGCCCCAGCATTTT. Its translation: CASSWTGWNQPQHF.

The chain employs TRBV14 and TRBJ2-2, with D perhaps TRBD1 (6 bases). Germline V CDR1 and CDR2: SGHDN, FVKESK. V was cut by 5 bases and J by 1 base, with 23 bases left in between. CDR3 length: 19 amino acids. The CDR3 reads CASSKGGRVGARNTGELFF. For the CDR3, the DNA is TGTGCCAGCAGCAAAGGGGGTCGAGTAGGGGCCAGGAACACCGGGGAGCTGTTTTTT.

The rearrangement joins TRBV12-3 or TRBV12-4 to TRBJ2-1; 9 bases map to TRBD2. This CDR3 is 16 amino acids long. The V gene end was trimmed by 5 bases and the J gene end by 6 bases; junction bases not matched to a gene: 11. The CDR3 region is CASSPRGSGRINEQFF. CDR3 DNA: TGTGCCAGCAGTCCAAGGGGGAGCGGGAGGATCAATGAGCAGTTCTTC.

This clonotype has ten or more counts. The V call is TRBV29-1, the J call TRBJ2-7; weak D call: TRBD1 (5 bases). This CDR3 has 15 amino acids. Germline V CDR1 and CDR2: SQVTM, ANQGSEA. The V gene lost 1 base and the J gene lost 2 bases, with 15 bases spanning the gap. The CDR3 region has the DNA TGCAGCGTTGAAGTAGGGAACAGGCCGACCTACGAGCAGTACTTC. Translated: CSVEVGNRPTYEQYF.

The chain recombines TRBV28 with TRBJ1-2; possible D gene TRBD1, 5 bases. Germline V gene lookup returns CDR1 MDHEN and CDR2 SYDVKM. Trimming stripped 5 bases from V and 4 bases from J, with 11 bases between. The CDR3 is made up of 13 amino acids. The CDR3 protein is CASSPQTAYGYTF. The CDR3 bases are TGTGCCAGCAGTCCTCAGACAGCCTATGGCTACACCTTC.

A note on this clonotype: Given a much more abundant clone one base away, this may be a read error. This chain connects TRBV29-1 to TRBJ2-3; 8 bases agree with TRBD2. This CDR3 is built from 13 residues. The trim removed 7 bases at V and 4 bases at J, leaving 7 bases unmatched. The V gene's germline CDR1 is SQVTM and CDR2 ANQGSEA. The CDR3 DNA sequence: TGCAGCGACGCGGGGGGAGTCGCAGATACGCAGTATTTT. Amino acids: CSDAGGVADTQYF.

This sequence joins TRBV6-5 and TRBJ1-4, with TRBD1 matching over 7 bases. Germline lookup yields CDR1 MNHEY and CDR2 SVGAGI. V lost 11 bases, J lost 7 bases, and 7 bases stayed unmatched. The CDR3 loop spans 12 amino acids. In DNA form, the CDR3 reads TGTGCCTCCGGGACAGTTCGTGAAAAACTGTTTTTT. The encoded protein is CASGTVREKLFF.

The J gene is TRBJ2-7, the V gene TRBV15; 7 bases agree with TRBD1. CDR3 size: 16 residues. Germline V gene lookup returns CDR1 LNHNV and CDR2 YYDKDF (reference sequence). J lost 3 bases, V lost 0 bases, and 8 bases had no gene match. CDR3 in DNA: TGTGCCACCAGCAGAGATGGGGACAGCACGTTCTACGAGCAGTACTTC. Amino acid sequence: CATSRDGDSTFYEQYF.

This clonotype has at least ten counts. The J gene is TRBJ2-7, the V gene TRBV20-1, with 7 bases aligning to TRBD1. With 2 bases clipped from V and 3 bases from J, the junction kept 7 bases outside the gene matches. This CDR3 comprises 14 residues. CDR1 and CDR2 from the germline V gene are DFQATT and SNEGSKA (reference sequence). The CDR3 loop reads CSARSSTGNYEQYF. The CDR3 DNA follows: TGCAGTGCTAGAAGCTCGACAGGGAACTACGAGCAGTACTTC.

V is TRBV6-4 and J is TRBJ1-3, with D unclear. The CDR3 length is 16 residues. Germline V gives CDR1 MRHNA, CDR2 SNTAGT. Trimming pared 9 bases from V and 4 bases from J, leaving 22 bases between. CDR3 amino acids: CARSSVVEDGGNTIYF. The CDR3 bases are TGTGCCAGGTCGAGCGTGGTAGAGGACGGGGGAAACACCATATATTTT.

V gene TRBV5-6 combines with J gene TRBJ2-6; TRBD2 is a possible D gene (7 bases). Trimming pared 4 bases from V and 7 bases from J, leaving 12 bases between. The germline gives CDR1 SGHDT, CDR2 YYEEEE. This CDR3 spans 14 amino acids. Here the CDR3 DNA reads TGTGCCAGCAGCAAGGGAGGGGGAGCCAACGTCCTGACTTTC. Translating gives CASSKGGGANVLTF.

This clonotype turned up a few times. CDR3 residues: CASSETGGFRSYEQYF. CDR3 DNA sequence: TGTGCCAGCAGTGAAACAGGGGGTTTTAGGTCCTACGAGCAGTACTTC. J is TRBJ2-7 and V is TRBV12-3 or TRBV12-4, with TRBD1 matching 8 bases. The CDR3 contains 16 residues. After removal of 5 bases from V and 1 base from J, the junction contained 10 bases not matched to a gene.

This chain joins TRBV28 and TRBJ2-7, with D perhaps matching TRBD1 or TRBD2 (5 bases each). Trimming took off 4 bases at V and 4 bases at J, with 14 bases between the two ends. CDR1 MDHEN and CDR2 SYDVKM come from the germline V gene. The CDR3 loop spans 14 amino acids. The CDR3 coding sequence is TGTGCCAGCAGTTCCCCCGTGGGACCATACGAGCAGTACTTC. Translating it yields CASSSPVGPYEQYF. The full variable domain, rest sourced from reference TRBV28 and TRBJ2-7, is DVKVTQSSRYLVKRTGEKVFLECVQDMDHENMFWYRQDPGLGLRLIYFSYDVKMKEKGDIPEGYSVSREKKERFSLILESASTNQTSMYLCASSSPVGPYEQYFGPGTRLTVT.

This chain uses TRBV7-9 with TRBJ2-2; D unresolved. Trimming shortened V by 2 bases and J by 0 bases, and 7 bases separated the two germline ends. Per germline, CDR1 SEHNR and CDR2 FQNEAQ (reference sequence). This CDR3 is 15 amino acids long. CDR3 DNA sequence: TGTGCCAGCAGCTTACGAGACACGAACACCGGGGAGCTGTTTTTT. Protein: CASSLRDTNTGELFF.

This clonotype was counted ten times or more. This rearrangement joins TRBV29-1 to TRBJ2-3; the match to TRBD1 covers 8 bases. The germline V gene has CDR1 SQVTM and CDR2 ANQGSEA. V shed 6 bases, J shed 4 bases, and the junction held 3 bases outside the gene matches. The CDR3 sequence is 12 residues long. The CDR3 nucleotides read TGCAGCGTCGGACAGGGCCCAGATACGCAGTATTTT. Translated, it gives CSVGQGPDTQYF.

This clonotype was picked up a small number of times. The chain employs TRBV11-1 and TRBJ2-1; TRBD2 agrees at 14 bases. Germline CDR1 and CDR2: SGHAT and FQDESV (reference sequence). The CDR3 is 19 residues long. The V gene end was trimmed by 5 bases and the J gene end by 4 bases; junction bases not matched to a gene: 13. In DNA, the CDR3 is TGTGCCAGCAGCACCTCGCCGGGACTAGCGGGAGCGGGTTACAATGAGCAGTTCTTC. Residues: CASSTSPGLAGAGYNEQFF.

This clonotype appeared a few times. The chain employs TRBV20-1 and TRBJ2-7; 14 bases line up with TRBD2. The CDR3 runs to 14 residues. Germline CDR1 DFQATT, CDR2 SNEGSKA (reference sequence). V lost 5 bases and J lost 9; bases outside the gene matches: 9. CDR3 nucleotides: TGCAGTGCTCCTTCGACTAGCGGGGGGGTTGCGCAGTACTTC. This encodes CSAPSTSGGVAQYF.

The table lists this clonotype with many counts. The rearrangement links TRBV7-9 to TRBJ2-5, with D perhaps TRBD2 (5 bases). Trimming cost V 3 bases and J 4 bases, with 15 bases left between them. CDR3 length: 15 amino acids. Germline V lookup: CDR1 SEHNR, CDR2 FQNEAQ (reference sequence). Here the CDR3 DNA reads TGTGCCAGCAGCTTCAGTGCCCTCCGGGGAGAGACCCAGTACTTC. Its translation is CASSFSALRGETQYF.

The V call is TRBV7-2, the J call TRBJ2-7; no clear D. Germline V gene data show CDR1 as SGHTA and CDR2 as FQGNSA. V lost 4 bases, J lost 7 bases, and 11 bases lay in between. The CDR3 contains 12 residues. DNA for the CDR3: TGTGCCAGCAGCTCCCCTAGTAGTGAGCAGTACTTC. This sequence encodes CASSSPSSEQYF.

This clonotype has just a few counts. V gene TRBV20-1 combines with J gene TRBJ2-5; tentative D call: TRBD2 (5 bases). The CDR3 totals 12 residues. Trimming shortened V by 2 bases and J by 5 bases, and 9 bases separated the two germline ends. CDR1 is DFQATT, CDR2 SNEGSKA, per germline (reference sequence). The CDR3 DNA follows: TGCAGTGCTAGAATTAGCGTGGAGACCCAGTACTTC. The encoded protein is CSARISVETQYF.

The chain is built from TRBV24-1 and TRBJ2-1; the D is unclear. Germline V gene data show CDR1 as KGHDR and CDR2 as SFDVKD. CDR3 size: 15 residues. With 3 bases removed from V and 7 bases from J, the gap between germline ends came to 15 bases. The CDR3 bases are TGTGCCACCAGTGATCAGCGCGTTCTCGTGAATGAGCAGTTCTTC. Translated: CATSDQRVLVNEQFF.

Written as DNA, the CDR3 is TGTGCCTGGAGTCGGTACGTGAGCGCCTATAATTCACCCCTCCACTTT. Translated, it gives CAWSRYVSAYNSPLHF. The genes are TRBV30 and TRBJ1-6; D ambiguous. Trimming cost V 2 bases and J 2 bases, with 13 bases left between them. Germline V gene lookup returns CDR1 GTSNPN and CDR2 SVGIG (reference sequence). The CDR3 runs 16 residues.

There are many counts of this clonotype. This rearrangement joins TRBV12-3 or TRBV12-4 to TRBJ2-7; the D is unclear. This CDR3 spans 12 amino acids. V lost 5 bases, J lost 6 bases, and 11 bases lay in between. The DNA of the CDR3 is TGTGCCAGCAGTCCCTCCCCATCCGAGCAGTACTTC. Its translation: CASSPSPSEQYF.

The rearrangement joins TRBV20-1 to TRBJ2-1, with 10 bases identical to TRBD2. CDR1 and CDR2 (germline): DFQATT, SNEGSKA (reference sequence). With 0 bases clipped from V and 7 bases from J, the junction kept 9 bases outside the gene matches. The CDR3 consists of 16 residues. The CDR3 sequence: CSARDPLAGARNEQFF. In nucleotides, the CDR3 is TGCAGTGCTAGAGATCCCCTAGCGGGGGCTAGAAATGAGCAGTTCTTC.

A few counts support this clonotype. As DNA, the CDR3 is TGTGCCAGCAGCTTAGTTGGGGCCGTCTACGAGCAGTACTTC. Amino acids: CASSLVGAVYEQYF. The J gene is TRBJ2-7, the V gene TRBV7-2; a possible D gene is TRBD1 (5 bases). The ends were cut back, 1 base at V and 3 bases at J, with 10 bases in the middle. CDR1 and CDR2 from the germline V gene are SGHTA and FQGNSA. The CDR3 extends over 14 amino acids.

The chain recombines TRBV10-2 with TRBJ2-2, with D unresolved. The CDR3 extends over 15 amino acids. The ends were cut back, 0 bases at V and 5 bases at J, with 10 bases in the middle. Looked up from germline, CDR1 is WSHSY and CDR2 is SAAADI. Here the CDR3 reads CASSESSRRTGELFF. CDR3 bases: TGCGCCAGCAGTGAGTCTTCCCGACGGACCGGGGAGCTGTTTTTT.

This clonotype showed up many times. The chain is built from TRBV6-2 or TRBV6-3 and TRBJ2-2; perhaps TRBD1 as D (5 bases). The ends were cut back, 3 bases at V and 0 bases at J, with 8 bases in the middle. This CDR3 comprises 15 residues. The germline gives CDR1 MNHEY, CDR2 SVGEGT. The CDR3 spells CASSYNRPNTGELFF. CDR3 coding DNA: TGTGCCAGCAGTTATAACAGGCCGAACACCGGGGAGCTGTTTTTT.

This chain joins TRBV6-1 and TRBJ2-1, with 7 bases that match TRBD1. V was pared by 4 bases and J by 1 base, with 4 bases of the junction left unmatched. The CDR3 runs to 15 residues. The germline V gene encodes CDR1 MNHNS and CDR2 SASEGT. The CDR3 loop is CASSGGQVSYNEQFF. CDR3 bases: TGTGCCAGCAGTGGAGGACAGGTGTCCTACAATGAGCAGTTCTTC.